Below, 28 T cell receptor beta chains from the same sample are listed, as sequenced in a study of chemoradiotherapy in HPV16-positive cancers. TCRdb keeps only in-frame clones here, not all; method: immunoSEQ multiplex PCR. This table holds 30,000 to 35,000 clones, 80% found once. This sample comprised blood, obtained from a patient who underwent chemoradiotherapy. Source of these receptors: a human donor with HPV-associated anogenital cancer.

The chain employs TRBV6-1 and TRBJ1-1; D unresolved. V dropped 2 bases and J dropped 0 bases, with 4 bases sitting between them. Germline assignment: CDR1 MNHNS and CDR2 SASEGT. There are 13 residues in the CDR3. The CDR3 loop reads CASSESLNTEAFF. CDR3 in DNA: TGTGCCAGCAGTGAATCATTGAACACTGAAGCTTTCTTT.

The rearrangement joins TRBV6-5 to TRBJ1-2; D remains unclear. This CDR3 spans 14 amino acids. Trimming left V 0 bases short and J 4 bases short, with 9 bases between. Germline V gene lookup returns CDR1 MNHEY and CDR2 SVGAGI. CDR3 protein: CASSYSSEFYGYTF. In DNA form, the CDR3 reads TGTGCCAGCAGTTACTCGAGTGAGTTCTATGGCTACACCTTC.

This chain joins TRBV7-6 and TRBJ2-1, with 7 bases aligning to TRBD2. V gave up 0 bases and J gave up 7 bases; unmatched junction bases: 9. The V gene's germline CDR1 is SGHVS and CDR2 FNYEAQ. CDR3 length: 16 residues. The CDR3, as DNA: TGTGCCAGCAGCTTAGCGCTCGGCGGGGGAGAGAATGAGCAGTTCTTC. This encodes CASSLALGGGENEQFF.

The chain employs TRBV7-9 and TRBJ2-3, with D unclear. Germline V gives CDR1 SEHNR, CDR2 FQNEAQ (reference sequence). V was shortened by 5 bases and J by 3 bases, with 18 bases between the two germline ends. The CDR3 is 16 amino acids. The CDR3 loop reads CASSPFDVSRTDTQYF. Here the CDR3 DNA reads TGTGCCAGCAGCCCCTTCGACGTTTCGAGAACAGATACGCAGTATTTT.

The V call is TRBV4-3, the J call TRBJ1-1, with unresolved D. The germline CDR1 and CDR2 sequences are LGHNA and YSLEER. This CDR3 is 13 amino acids long. V lost 2 bases, J lost 2 bases, and 6 bases lay in between. For the CDR3, the DNA is TGCGCCAGCAGCCAAACACCCAACACTGAAGCTTTCTTT. Amino acid sequence: CASSQTPNTEAFF.

The V call is TRBV10-1, the J call TRBJ2-2; TRBD1 matches at 9 bases. Per germline, CDR1 WNHNN and CDR2 SYGVQD (reference sequence). The CDR3 runs 20 residues. V shed 0 bases and J 2 bases; nucleotides not matched to a gene: 13. CDR3 sequence reads: CASSESERTGDPANTGELFF. The CDR3 nucleotides read TGCGCCAGCAGTGAGTCAGAAAGGACAGGGGACCCCGCTAACACCGGGGAGCTGTTTTTT.

This clone appeared a single time. The J gene is TRBJ2-1, the V gene TRBV10-1, with TRBD2 matching 8 bases. CDR1 WNHNN and CDR2 SYGVQD come from the germline V gene (reference sequence). V dropped 6 bases and J dropped 12; count of bases not matched to a gene: 13. CDR3 length: 14 amino acids. DNA for the CDR3: TGCGCCAGCAGAGCGGGGGAGATGCCCTCCGCGCAGTTCTTC. It yields the protein CASRAGEMPSAQFF.

The V gene is TRBV6-5, the J gene TRBJ2-3, with D unclear. Trimming took 6 bases from V and 7 from J, leaving 8 bases between them. The CDR3 consists of 11 residues. CDR1 and CDR2 from the germline V gene are MNHEY and SVGAGI. The CDR3 DNA sequence: TGTGCCAGCAGCCCCGGGTATACGCAGTATTTT. This translates into CASSPGYTQYF.

The chain links TRBV7-9 to TRBJ1-1; D gene unclear. The CDR3 is 15 amino acids. The germline gives CDR1 SEHNR, CDR2 FQNEAQ (reference sequence). V was cut by 2 bases and J by 0 bases, with 10 bases left in between. The CDR3 here is CASSLNNGMNTEAFF. DNA of the CDR3: TGTGCCAGCAGCTTAAATAACGGTATGAACACTGAAGCTTTCTTT.

V and J are TRBV7-2 and TRBJ1-4; 7 bases agree with TRBD1. Looked up from germline, CDR1 is SGHTA and CDR2 is FQGNSA. CDR3 length equals 16 residues. The V and J ends lost 2 bases and 3 bases, in that order; junction bases with no gene match: 6. Here the CDR3 reads CASSLLAQGANEKLFF. The CDR3 DNA reads TGTGCCAGCAGCTTATTAGCGCAGGGGGCTAATGAAAAACTGTTTTTT. Using reference TRBV7-2 and TRBJ1-4 for the parts outside the CDR3, the full variable domain is GAGVSQSPSNKVTEKGKDVELRCDPISGHTALYWYRQSLGQGLEFLIYFQGNSAPDKSGLPSDRFSAERTGGSVSTLTIQRTQQEDSAVYLCASSLLAQGANEKLFFGSGTQLSVL.

The chain's CDR3 is CASSPLGAMNTEAFF. The CDR3 nucleotides read TGTGCCAGCTCACCGCTAGGGGCAATGAACACTGAAGCTTTCTTT. The chain combines TRBV18 with TRBJ1-1; perhaps TRBD1 as D (5 bases). Germline CDR1 is KGHSH and CDR2 is LQKENI. The CDR3 is 15 residues long. The V end lost 3 bases, the J end lost 0 bases, and 11 bases lay between the germline ends.

The rearrangement links TRBV18 to TRBJ1-5; D not resolved. V lost 4 bases to trimming and J lost 4 bases, with 20 bases between them. This CDR3 is built from 17 residues. Germline assignment: CDR1 KGHSH and CDR2 LQKENI. The CDR3 sequence is CASSRSTVGYSNQPQHF. The CDR3 region has the DNA TGTGCCAGCTCACGGTCTACTGTAGGGTATTCGAATCAGCCCCAGCATTTT.

V and J are TRBV18 and TRBJ1-3, with 8 bases lining up with TRBD1. The length of the CDR3 is 17 residues. With V trimmed by 5 bases and J by 2 bases, 11 bases remained unmatched. From germline, CDR1 is KGHSH and CDR2 LQKENI. This CDR3 reads CASSFYAGTGPGNTIYF. As DNA, the CDR3 is TGTGCCAGCTCATTCTACGCCGGGACAGGCCCTGGAAACACCATATATTTT.

The gene calls are TRBV6-1 and TRBJ1-1; D is perhaps TRBD1 (5 bases). Germline lookup yields CDR1 MNHNS and CDR2 SASEGT. The CDR3 is 14 residues long. Trimming took off 4 bases at V and 4 bases at J, with 13 bases between the two ends. The CDR3 DNA is TGTGCCAGCAGTGCCTTTGGGGCGGCCACTGAAGCTTTCTTT. Its translation is CASSAFGAATEAFF.

The V gene is TRBV18, the J gene TRBJ1-1; D unresolved. The germline V gene encodes CDR1 KGHSH and CDR2 LQKENI. This CDR3 has 15 amino acids. The ends were cut back, 6 bases at V and 0 bases at J, with 14 bases in the middle. For the CDR3, the DNA is TGTGCCAGCTCCTCCCAGGCCCGACTGAACACTGAAGCTTTCTTT. Its protein product is CASSSQARLNTEAFF.

The chain joins TRBV10-3 to TRBJ2-2; TRBD1 matches at 10 bases. Germline CDR1 is ENHRY and CDR2 is SYGVKD. V gave up 0 bases and J gave up 1 base; unmatched junction bases: 8. This CDR3 is 19 amino acids long. CDR3 loop: CAISESLGQGGRNTGELFF. The CDR3 DNA is TGTGCCATCAGTGAGTCACTCGGACAGGGGGGAAGGAACACCGGGGAGCTGTTTTTT.

This clone has only a few counts. The chain links TRBV19 to TRBJ1-4; D is undetermined. The CDR3 has 14 residues. Trimming took 7 bases from V and 2 from J, leaving 11 bases between them. Germline values: CDR1 LNHDA, CDR2 SQIVND (reference sequence). The CDR3 DNA reads TGTGCCAGTACGTTCGGACGGACTAATGAAAAACTGTTTTTT. It encodes CASTFGRTNEKLFF.

The chain is built from TRBV9 and TRBJ1-2, with TRBD1 matching over 7 bases. The CDR3 extends over 14 amino acids. In germline, CDR1 is SGDLS, CDR2 YYNGEE. With 4 bases clipped from V and 3 bases from J, the junction kept 6 bases outside the gene matches. CDR3 amino acids: CASSTRDSHYGYTF. The CDR3 coding sequence is TGTGCCAGCAGCACCCGGGACAGTCACTATGGCTACACCTTC.

The rearrangement joins TRBV5-4 to TRBJ2-3, with 9 bases that match TRBD2. Trimming took 3 bases from V and 5 from J; bases not matched to a gene: 10. CDR1 SGHNT and CDR2 YYREEE come from the germline V gene (reference sequence). This CDR3 region has 16 residues. CDR3 loop: CASSSLGGGDLDTQYF. As DNA, the CDR3 is TGTGCCAGCAGCTCCCTCGGCGGGGGGGATTTAGATACGCAGTATTTT.

The chain is built from TRBV6-1 and TRBJ1-2; D call uncertain. The germline V gene encodes CDR1 MNHNS and CDR2 SASEGT. Deletions cut 2 bases from V and 4 bases from J, with 11 bases between. The CDR3 runs to 14 residues. CDR3 residues: CASSESIQVYGYTF. The CDR3 DNA is TGTGCCAGCAGTGAAAGTATCCAGGTCTATGGCTACACCTTC.

This chain uses TRBV30 with TRBJ1-5; no clear D gene. Germline CDR1 GTSNPN, CDR2 SVGIG (reference sequence). The CDR3 has 16 amino acids. V lost 1 base to trimming and J lost 0 bases, with 13 bases between them. The CDR3 sequence: CAWSASSLYSNQPQHF. In DNA form, the CDR3 reads TGTGCCTGGAGTGCCTCATCCCTGTATAGCAATCAGCCCCAGCATTTT.

The chain links TRBV4-3 to TRBJ2-5; 8 bases are shared with TRBD2. The trim removed 3 bases at V and 3 bases at J, leaving 12 bases unmatched. This CDR3 comprises 17 residues. Germline V gives CDR1 LGHNA, CDR2 YSLEER. The CDR3 region has the DNA TGCGCCAGCAGCCACCCAAGGAGAACTAGCGGAAAAGAGACCCAGTACTTC. As protein: CASSHPRRTSGKETQYF.

The chain combines TRBV18 with TRBJ1-4; possibly TRBD1 for D (5 bases). CDR3 length equals 16 residues. V was trimmed by 5 bases and J by 2 bases, leaving 15 bases between them. CDR1 KGHSH and CDR2 LQKENI come from the germline V gene. CDR3 sequence (DNA): TGTGCCAGCTCAGCACAGGAGGTGGTTACTAATGAAAAACTGTTTTTT. It specifies CASSAQEVVTNEKLFF.

This clone has just one count. The chain uses TRBV7-8 and TRBJ2-2; weak D call: TRBD2 (6 bases). Germline assignment: CDR1 SGHVS and CDR2 FQNEAQ. This CDR3 has 15 amino acids. The V end lost 1 base, the J end lost 5 bases, and 11 bases lay between the germline ends. CDR3 coding DNA: TGTGCCAGCAGCTTAGACCCGGGAGTTACCGGGGAGCTGTTTTTT. It codes for CASSLDPGVTGELFF.

This clone has only a few counts. The CDR3 protein is CASSPGGRGTYNEQFF. The CDR3, as DNA: TGCGCCAGCAGCCCTGGCGGGCGGGGGACCTACAATGAGCAGTTCTTC. The genes are TRBV4-3 and TRBJ2-1; TRBD2 aligns across 7 bases. V dropped 4 bases and J dropped 2; count of bases not matched to a gene: 8. The CDR3 loop spans 16 amino acids. The germline gives CDR1 LGHNA, CDR2 YSLEER.

The chain joins TRBV9 to TRBJ2-1; tentatively, D is TRBD1 or TRBD2 (6 bases each). CDR1 and CDR2 from the germline V gene are SGDLS and YYNGEE. The CDR3 has 14 amino acids. V lost 3 bases, J lost 4 bases, and 11 bases lay in between. The CDR3 sequence: CASSEGGYYNEQFF. CDR3 in DNA: TGTGCCAGCAGCGAAGGGGGGTATTACAATGAGCAGTTCTTC.

CDR3 residues: CAWEIGGGNTIYF. The CDR3 coding sequence is TGTGCCTGGGAAATCGGAGGAGGAAACACCATATATTTT. V usage is TRBV30 and J usage is TRBJ1-3, with no clear D. CDR1 and CDR2 (germline): GTSNPN, SVGIG (reference sequence). V lost 5 bases and J lost 4, with 12 bases in between. This CDR3 is built from 13 residues.

This clone appeared once. The rearrangement joins TRBV7-9 to TRBJ1-2; 9 bases agree with TRBD1. With V trimmed by 4 bases and J by 2 bases, 2 bases remained unmatched. The CDR3 is 14 amino acids. The germline V gene has CDR1 SEHNR and CDR2 FQNEAQ (reference sequence). CDR3: CASSSGQGNYGYTF. CDR3 nucleotides: TGTGCCAGCAGCTCCGGACAGGGGAACTATGGCTACACCTTC.